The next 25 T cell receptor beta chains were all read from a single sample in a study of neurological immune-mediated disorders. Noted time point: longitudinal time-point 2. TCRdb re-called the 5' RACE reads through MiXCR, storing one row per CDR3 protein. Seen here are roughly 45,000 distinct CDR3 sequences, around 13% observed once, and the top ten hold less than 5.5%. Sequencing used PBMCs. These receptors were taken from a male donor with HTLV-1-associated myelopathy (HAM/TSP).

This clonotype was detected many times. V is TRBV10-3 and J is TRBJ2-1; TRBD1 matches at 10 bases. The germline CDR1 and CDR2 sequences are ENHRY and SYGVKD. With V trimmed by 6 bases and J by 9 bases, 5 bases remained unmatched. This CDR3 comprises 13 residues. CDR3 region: CAIRDRGLGEQFF. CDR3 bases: TGTGCCATCAGGGACAGGGGGTTGGGTGAGCAGTTCTTC.

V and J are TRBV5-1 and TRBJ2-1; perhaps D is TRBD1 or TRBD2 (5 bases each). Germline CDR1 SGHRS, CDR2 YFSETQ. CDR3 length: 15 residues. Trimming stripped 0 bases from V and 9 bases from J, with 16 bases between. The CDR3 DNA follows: TGCGCCAGCAGCTTGGAGTCTAGCTATGGGGGTGAGCAGTTCTTC. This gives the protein CASSLESSYGGEQFF.

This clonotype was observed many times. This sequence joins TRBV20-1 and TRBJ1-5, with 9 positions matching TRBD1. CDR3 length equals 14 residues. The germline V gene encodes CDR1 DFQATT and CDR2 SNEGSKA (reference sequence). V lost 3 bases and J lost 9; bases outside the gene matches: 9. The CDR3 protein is CSARGRQGGRPQHF. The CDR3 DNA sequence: TGCAGTGCTAGGGGCCGACAGGGGGGTCGGCCCCAGCATTTT.

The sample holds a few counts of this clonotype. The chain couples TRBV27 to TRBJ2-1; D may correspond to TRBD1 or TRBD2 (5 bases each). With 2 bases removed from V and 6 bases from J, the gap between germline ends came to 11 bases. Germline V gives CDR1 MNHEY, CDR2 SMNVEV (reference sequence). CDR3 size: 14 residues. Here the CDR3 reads CASSLPGTGNEQFF. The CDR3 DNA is TGTGCCAGCAGTTTACCCGGGACGGGCAATGAGCAGTTCTTC.

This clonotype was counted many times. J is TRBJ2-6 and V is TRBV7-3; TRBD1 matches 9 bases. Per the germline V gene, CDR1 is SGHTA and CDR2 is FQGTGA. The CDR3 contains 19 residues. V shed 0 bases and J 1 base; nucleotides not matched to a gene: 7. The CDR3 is CASSLTGGQGRSGANVLTF. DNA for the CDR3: TGTGCCAGCAGCTTAACAGGCGGACAGGGGCGGTCTGGGGCCAACGTCCTGACTTTC. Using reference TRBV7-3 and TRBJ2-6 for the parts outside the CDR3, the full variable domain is GAGVSQTPSNKVTEKGKYVELRCDPISGHTALYWYRQSLGQGPEFLIYFQGTGAADDSGLPNDRFFAVRPEGSVSTLKIQRTERGDSAVYLCASSLTGGQGRSGANVLTFGAGSRLTVL.

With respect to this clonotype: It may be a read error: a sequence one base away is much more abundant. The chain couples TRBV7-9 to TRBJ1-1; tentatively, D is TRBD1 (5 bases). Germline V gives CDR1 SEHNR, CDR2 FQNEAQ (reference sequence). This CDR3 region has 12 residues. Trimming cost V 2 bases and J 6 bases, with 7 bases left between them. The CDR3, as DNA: TGTGCCAGCAGCTTAAGGGACGCTGAAGCTTTCTTT. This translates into CASSLRDAEAFF. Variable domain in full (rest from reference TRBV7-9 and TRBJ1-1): DTGVSQNPRHKITKRGQNVTFRCDPISEHNRLYWYRQTLGQGPEFLTYFQNEAQLEKSRLLSDRFSAERPKGSFSTLEIQRTEQGDSAMYLCASSLRDAEAFFGQGTRLTVV.

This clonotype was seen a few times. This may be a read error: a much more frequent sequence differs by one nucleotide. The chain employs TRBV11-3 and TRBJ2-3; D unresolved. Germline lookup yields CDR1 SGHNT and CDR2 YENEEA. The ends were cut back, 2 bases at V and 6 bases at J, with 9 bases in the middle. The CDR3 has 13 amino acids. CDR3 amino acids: CASSLNRKDTQYF. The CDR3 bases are TGTGCCAGCAGCTTAAATCGGAAGGATACGCAGTATTTT.

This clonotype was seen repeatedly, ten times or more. CDR3 nucleotide sequence: TGTGCCATCAGTGAACAGGGGGCTGGCACCGGGGAGCTGTTTTTT. Translating gives CAISEQGAGTGELFF. This rearrangement joins TRBV10-3 to TRBJ2-2, with TRBD1 matching over 9 bases. The CDR3 is 15 amino acids. J lost 4 bases, V lost 3 bases, and 3 bases had no gene match. Per the germline V gene, CDR1 is ENHRY and CDR2 is SYGVKD.

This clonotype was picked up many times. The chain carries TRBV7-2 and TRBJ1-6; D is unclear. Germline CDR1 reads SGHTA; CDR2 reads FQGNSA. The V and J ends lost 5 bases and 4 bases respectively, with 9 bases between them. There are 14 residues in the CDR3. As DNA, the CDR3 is TGTGCCAGCAGCCCTAGACTGTATAATTCACCCCTCCACTTT. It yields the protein CASSPRLYNSPLHF. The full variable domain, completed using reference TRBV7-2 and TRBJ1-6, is GAGVSQSPSNKVTEKGKDVELRCDPISGHTALYWYRQSLGQGLEFLIYFQGNSAPDKSGLPSDRFSAERTGGSVSTLTIQRTQQEDSAVYLCASSPRLYNSPLHFGNGTRLTVT.

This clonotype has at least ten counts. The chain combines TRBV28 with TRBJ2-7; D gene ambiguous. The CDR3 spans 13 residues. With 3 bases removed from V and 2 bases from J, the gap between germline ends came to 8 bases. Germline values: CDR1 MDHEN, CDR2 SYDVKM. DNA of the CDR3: TGTGCCAGCAGTTTTCCCCAAACCTACGAGCAGTACTTC. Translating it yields CASSFPQTYEQYF.

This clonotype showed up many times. DNA of the CDR3: TGCGCCAGCAGTAACCTAGCGGGGCCCACAGATACGCAGTATTTT. It yields the protein CASSNLAGPTDTQYF. The chain couples TRBV10-1 to TRBJ2-3, with 9 bases fitting TRBD2. There are 15 residues in the CDR3. The V gene end was trimmed by 5 bases and the J gene end by 2 bases; junction bases not matched to a gene: 5. Germline V gene lookup returns CDR1 WNHNN and CDR2 SYGVQD (reference sequence).

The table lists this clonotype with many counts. The CDR3 coding sequence is TGTGCCAGCAGCTTACAGGGGGCTTTGAACACTGAAGCTTTCTTT. As protein: CASSLQGALNTEAFF. The chain carries TRBV7-9 and TRBJ1-1, with 8 bases that match TRBD1. V shed 2 bases, J shed 0 bases, and the junction held 2 bases outside the gene matches. CDR3 length: 15 amino acids. CDR1 and CDR2 from the germline V gene are SEHNR and FQNEAQ (reference sequence).

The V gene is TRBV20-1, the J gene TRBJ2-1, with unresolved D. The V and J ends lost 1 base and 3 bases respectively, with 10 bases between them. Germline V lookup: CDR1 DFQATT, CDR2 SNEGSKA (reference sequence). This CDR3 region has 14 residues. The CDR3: CSARVSGVYNEQFF. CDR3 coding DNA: TGCAGTGCTAGAGTTTCCGGAGTCTACAATGAGCAGTTCTTC.

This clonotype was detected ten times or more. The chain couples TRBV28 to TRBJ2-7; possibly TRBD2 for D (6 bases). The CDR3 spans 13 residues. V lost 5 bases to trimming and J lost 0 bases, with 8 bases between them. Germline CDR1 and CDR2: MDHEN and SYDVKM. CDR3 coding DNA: TGTGCCAGCAGTGGGGGGTCCTCCTACGAGCAGTACTTC. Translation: CASSGGSSYEQYF.

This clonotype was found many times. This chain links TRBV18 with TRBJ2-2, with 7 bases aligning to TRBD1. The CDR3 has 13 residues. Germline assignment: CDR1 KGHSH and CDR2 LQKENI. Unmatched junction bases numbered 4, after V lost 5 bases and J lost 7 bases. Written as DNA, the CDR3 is TGTGCCAGCTCAACACAGGGGAACGGGGAGCTGTTTTTT. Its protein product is CASSTQGNGELFF. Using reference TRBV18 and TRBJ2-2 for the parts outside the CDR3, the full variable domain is NAGVMQNPRHLVRRRGQEARLRCSPMKGHSHVYWYRQLPEEGLKFMVYLQKENIIDESGMPKERFSAEFPKEGPSILRIQQVVRGDSAAYFCASSTQGNGELFFGEGSRLTVL.

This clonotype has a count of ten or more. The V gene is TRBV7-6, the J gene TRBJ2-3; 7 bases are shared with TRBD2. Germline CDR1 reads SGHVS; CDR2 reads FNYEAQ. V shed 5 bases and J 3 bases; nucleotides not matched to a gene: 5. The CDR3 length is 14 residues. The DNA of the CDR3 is TGTGCCAGCAGCGTCACGGGGGGAACAGATACGCAGTATTTT. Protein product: CASSVTGGTDTQYF.

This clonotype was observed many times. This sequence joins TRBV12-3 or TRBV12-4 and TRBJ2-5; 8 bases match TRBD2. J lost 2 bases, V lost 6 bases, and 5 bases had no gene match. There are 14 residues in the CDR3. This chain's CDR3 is CASSPGLGQETQYF. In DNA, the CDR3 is TGTGCCAGCAGCCCGGGACTAGGGCAAGAGACCCAGTACTTC.

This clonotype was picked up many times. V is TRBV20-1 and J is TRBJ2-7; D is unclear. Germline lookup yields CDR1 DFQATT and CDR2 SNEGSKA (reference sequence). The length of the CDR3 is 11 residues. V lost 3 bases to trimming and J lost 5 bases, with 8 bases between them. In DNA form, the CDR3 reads TGCAGTGCTAGTGTCCTGCACGAGCAGTACTTC. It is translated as CSASVLHEQYF.

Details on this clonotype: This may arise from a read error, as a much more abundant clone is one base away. The CDR3 DNA follows: TGTGCCAGCCGCTACGACAGGGGAGGGACCCAGTACTTC. Protein sequence: CASRYDRGGTQYF. The chain has TRBV3-1 and TRBJ2-5, with 8 positions matching TRBD1. The CDR3 is 13 residues long. Losses at the gene ends were 8 bases for V and 7 bases for J; bases not matched to a gene: 9. Germline CDR1 and CDR2: LGHDT and YNNKEL (reference sequence).

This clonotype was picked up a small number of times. CDR3: CASSLTAGGRGYTF. The CDR3 coding sequence is TGTGCCAGCAGCTTAACCGCAGGGGGACGGGGCTACACCTTC. The gene calls are TRBV7-6 and TRBJ1-2; 7 nucleotides line up with TRBD1. V lost 2 bases, J lost 8 bases, and 8 bases stayed unmatched. The CDR3 runs 14 residues. CDR1 is SGHVS, CDR2 FNYEAQ, per germline.

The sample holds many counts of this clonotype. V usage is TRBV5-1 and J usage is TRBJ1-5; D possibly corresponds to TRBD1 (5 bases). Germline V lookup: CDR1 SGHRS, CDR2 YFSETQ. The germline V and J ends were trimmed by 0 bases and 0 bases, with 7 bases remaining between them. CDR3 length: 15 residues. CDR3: CASSLVGDSNQPQHF. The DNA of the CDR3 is TGCGCCAGCAGCTTGGTGGGGGATAGCAATCAGCCCCAGCATTTT. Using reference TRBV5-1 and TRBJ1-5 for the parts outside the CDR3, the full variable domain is KAGVTQTPRYLIKTRGQQVTLSCSPISGHRSVSWYQQTPGQGLQFLFEYFSETQRNKGNFPGRFSGRQFSNSRSEMNVSTLELGDSALYLCASSLVGDSNQPQHFGDGTRLSIL.

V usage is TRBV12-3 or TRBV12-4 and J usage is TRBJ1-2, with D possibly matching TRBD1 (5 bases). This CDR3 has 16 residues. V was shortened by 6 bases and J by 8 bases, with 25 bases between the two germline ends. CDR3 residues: CASSLQSRSRVLGYTF. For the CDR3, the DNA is TGTGCCAGCAGCCTACAATCCCGTTCCAGGGTCCTAGGCTACACCTTC.

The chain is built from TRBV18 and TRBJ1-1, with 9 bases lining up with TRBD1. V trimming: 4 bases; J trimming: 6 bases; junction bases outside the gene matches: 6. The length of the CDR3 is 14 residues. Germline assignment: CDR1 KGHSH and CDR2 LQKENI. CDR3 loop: CASSLQGAVAEAFF. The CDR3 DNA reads TGTGCCAGCTCACTACAGGGGGCCGTCGCTGAAGCTTTCTTT.

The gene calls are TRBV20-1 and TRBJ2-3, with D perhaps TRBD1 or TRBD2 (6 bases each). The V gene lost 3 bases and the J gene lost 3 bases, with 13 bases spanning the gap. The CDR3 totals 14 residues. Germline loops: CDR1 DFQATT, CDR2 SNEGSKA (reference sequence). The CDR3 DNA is TGCAGTGCTAGGAGGGGGGAGAGTACAGATACGCAGTATTTT. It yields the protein CSARRGESTDTQYF.

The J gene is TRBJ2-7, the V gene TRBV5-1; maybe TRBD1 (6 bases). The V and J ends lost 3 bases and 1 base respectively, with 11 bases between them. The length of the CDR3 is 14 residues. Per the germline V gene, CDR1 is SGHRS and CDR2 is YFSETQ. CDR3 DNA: TGCGCCAGCAGCTCCTCGACAGGATCCTACGAGCAGTACTTC. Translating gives CASSSSTGSYEQYF.